This T cell receptor beta chain was identified during a study of OX40 agonist ivuxolimab in advanced cancers. Study in general: At doses from 0.01 to 10 mg/kg, patients were given intravenous ivuxolimab every 2 weeks.

Libraries were prepared by immunoSEQ multiplex PCR; TCRdb keeps only in-frame clonotypes and omits some of them. The table shows 80,000 to 100,000 clones, with roughly nine tenths occurring only once. Blood was sampled at baseline, cycle 4 day 1, and cycle 7 day 1. Germline V gives CDR1 MNHEY, CDR2 SMNVEV (reference sequence). Trimming took 5 bases from V and 7 from J, leaving 21 bases between them. The CDR3 has 16 residues. Findings of the study overall: Fewer expanded clones were found on average in CD4+ than in CD8+ T cells. Clonal expansion by week 6 occurred in CD4+ and CD8+ blood T cells (at 0.1 to 3.0 mg/kg).

As for this clone: Its antigen remains unidentified.

The clonotype was recovered from an adult with an advanced solid tumor such as melanoma, head and neck, liver or kidney cancer. Sequences were derived from CD4+ or CD8+ T cells sorted from blood, sampled in a trial of the OX40 agonist ivuxolimab. This chain links TRBV27 with TRBJ2-1, with D tentatively TRBD2 (5 bases). The CDR3 sequence: CASSPPLGRRGNEQFF. CDR3 DNA: TGTGCCAGCAGTCCTCCCCTCGGACGCAGAGGGAATGAGCAGTTCTTC.